A single sample is the source of the 32 T cell receptor beta chains below, sequenced in a study of regulatory T cells in long-lasting Graves disease. Time point specified: persistent/refractory GD, antithyroid drugs over 5 years with positive TRAb. The TCR library used RNA extracted from PBMCs. Arm-PCR of CDR3 regions and iRepertoire HTBI primers were the basis on which TCR beta libraries were built. One entry per CDR3 protein, called by TCRdb with MiXCR from the multiplex PCR reads. The sample has approximately 380,000 distinct CDR3 sequences; 20% are singletons. Sequencing was performed on peripheral blood mononuclear cells (PBMCs), taken when the disease was refractory, from a patient treated with antithyroid drugs. The receptors come from a female donor with Graves disease.

There are many counts of this clonotype. The chain recombines TRBV7-2 with TRBJ2-4; TRBD1 might be the D (6 bases). V shed 5 bases and J shed 6 bases, with 29 bases lying between them. There are 19 residues in the CDR3. Per the germline V gene, CDR1 is SGHTA and CDR2 is FQGNSA. For the CDR3, the DNA is TGTGCCAGCAGCCATCAACCCGATCGAGTAACAGGGCCCCCAAACATTCAGTACTTC. It yields the protein CASSHQPDRVTGPPNIQYF.

The gene calls are TRBV30 and TRBJ2-2, with 12 bases matching TRBD2. The CDR3 runs 17 residues. Unmatched junction bases numbered 3, after V lost 1 base and J lost 0 bases. CDR1 GTSNPN and CDR2 SVGIG come from the germline V gene (reference sequence). This chain's CDR3 is CAWSDSSGRANTGELFF. CDR3 DNA sequence: TGTGCCTGGAGTGATTCTAGCGGGAGGGCGAACACCGGGGAGCTGTTTTTT.

This chain uses TRBV29-1 with TRBJ2-7; 10 bases map to TRBD2. Germline assignment: CDR1 SQVTM and CDR2 ANQGSEA. The CDR3 runs to 17 residues. V was pared by 0 bases and J by 4 bases, with 12 bases of the junction left unmatched. The CDR3 loop reads CSVEERALAGLFYEQYF. The CDR3 DNA sequence: TGCAGCGTTGAAGAGAGAGCACTAGCGGGACTATTTTACGAGCAGTACTTC.

This clonotype was counted many times. The chain is built from TRBV24-1 and TRBJ1-1; D remains unclear. V was clipped by 0 bases and J by 8 bases, with 15 bases between them. The CDR3 totals 15 residues. Germline lookup yields CDR1 KGHDR and CDR2 SFDVKD. Written as DNA, the CDR3 is TGTGCCACCAGTGATTTGGCCGGTTCTCCGAGGGAAGCTTTCTTT. Protein product: CATSDLAGSPREAFF.

The chain recombines TRBV12-3 or TRBV12-4 with TRBJ2-3; D is perhaps TRBD2 (5 bases). With 2 bases removed from V and 0 bases from J, the gap between germline ends came to 9 bases. This CDR3 region has 15 residues. CDR3 in amino acids: CASSLKSGSTDTQYF. The CDR3 coding sequence is TGTGCCAGCAGTTTAAAGAGCGGCAGCACAGATACGCAGTATTTT.

The rearrangement joins TRBV2 to TRBJ2-1; no definite D call. CDR3 length equals 14 residues. Trimming removed 7 bases from V and 9 bases from J, with 19 bases in between. Germline CDR1 reads SNHLY; CDR2 reads FYNNEI. CDR3 DNA: TGTGCCAGCACCTCTATGGGTGGGCAGAGTGAGCAGTTCTTC. As protein: CASTSMGGQSEQFF.

This rearrangement joins TRBV20-1 to TRBJ1-2; D is uncertain. CDR1 and CDR2 (germline): DFQATT, SNEGSKA (reference sequence). V lost 6 bases, J lost 3 bases, and 11 bases lay in between. The CDR3 totals 12 residues. CDR3 sequence: CSASDRYYGYTF. The CDR3 DNA sequence: TGCAGTGCCTCGGACCGCTACTATGGCTACACCTTC.

V and J are TRBV6-4 and TRBJ1-5; D not resolved. The CDR3 is 14 residues long. Germline CDR1 and CDR2: MRHNA and SNTAGT. V lost 8 bases and J lost 3, with 14 bases in between. The CDR3 DNA is TGTGCCAGCGCGCCTGAGGGCACCAATCAGCCCCAGCATTTT. Translated: CASAPEGTNQPQHF.

J is TRBJ1-5 and V is TRBV5-8; weak D call: TRBD1 (6 bases). V lost 6 bases and J lost 2, with 9 bases in between. The germline V gene encodes CDR1 SGHTS and CDR2 YDEGEE. The CDR3 is 13 residues long. The chain's CDR3 is CASNRQGNQPQHF. CDR3 coding DNA: TGTGCCAGCAACCGACAGGGCAATCAGCCCCAGCATTTT.

This clonotype was detected many times. The chain recombines TRBV10-3 with TRBJ1-1; perhaps TRBD1 as D (5 bases). Germline loops: CDR1 ENHRY, CDR2 SYGVKD. Trimming shortened V by 10 bases and J by 7 bases, and 25 bases separated the two germline ends. The CDR3 loop spans 15 amino acids. In DNA, the CDR3 is TGTGCCACTCATTACCAGGGATCGGGGCACCTTGAAGCTTTCTTT. Translated, it gives CATHYQGSGHLEAFF.

V usage is TRBV18 and J usage is TRBJ2-5; 8 bases are a match to TRBD1. This CDR3 region has 16 residues. Germline V lookup: CDR1 KGHSH, CDR2 LQKENI. V shed 0 bases, J shed 5 bases, and the junction held 8 bases outside the gene matches. The DNA for the CDR3 is TGTGCCAGCTCACCACCGAGGACAGGGATATTGGAGACCCAGTACTTC. It translates to CASSPPRTGILETQYF.

This clonotype was picked up many times. The rearrangement links TRBV7-2 to TRBJ2-5; TRBD1 matches 10 bases. In germline, CDR1 is SGHTA, CDR2 FQGNSA. The CDR3 has 16 amino acids. After removal of 0 bases from V and 1 base from J, the junction contained 2 bases not matched to a gene. Here the CDR3 DNA reads TGTGCCAGCAGCTTAGCGGGACAGGGGATCCAAGAGACCCAGTACTTC. This encodes CASSLAGQGIQETQYF.

The sample holds many counts of this clonotype. The genes are TRBV2 and TRBJ2-5; 7 bases map to TRBD2. The CDR3 spans 15 residues. The junction had 13 bases not matched to a gene; V was cut back by 6 bases and J by 6 bases. Germline CDR1 reads SNHLY; CDR2 reads FYNNEI. As DNA, the CDR3 is TGTGCCAGCAGGGGGGGGACTTCCTCAAGGAAGACCCAGTACTTC. Translation gives CASRGGTSSRKTQYF.

V gene TRBV18 combines with J gene TRBJ2-1; D gene uncertain. Between the trimmed V and J ends, which lost 5 bases and 4 bases, there was a span of 6 bases. This CDR3 comprises 12 residues. Germline lookup yields CDR1 KGHSH and CDR2 LQKENI. The CDR3 region has the DNA TGTGCCAGCTCATACGGGTACAATGAGCAGTTCTTC. As protein: CASSYGYNEQFF. The whole variable domain, filled in from reference TRBV18 and TRBJ2-1, reads NAGVMQNPRHLVRRRGQEARLRCSPMKGHSHVYWYRQLPEEGLKFMVYLQKENIIDESGMPKERFSAEFPKEGPSILRIQQVVRGDSAAYFCASSYGYNEQFFGPGTRLTVL.

This clonotype was recorded many times. V and J are TRBV30 and TRBJ1-4; TRBD1 agrees at 9 bases. V was pared by 4 bases and J by 5 bases, with 2 bases of the junction left unmatched. Germline V gene data show CDR1 as GTSNPN and CDR2 as SVGIG (reference sequence). This CDR3 has 13 residues. The CDR3 nucleotides are TGTGCCTGGAACAGGGGGCTAAATGAAAAACTGTTTTTT. Amino acids: CAWNRGLNEKLFF.

This clonotype was found a few times. The chain links TRBV10-3 to TRBJ2-7; weak D call: TRBD2 (6 bases). Trimming stripped 3 bases from V and 2 bases from J, with 14 bases between. There are 15 residues in the CDR3. CDR1 is ENHRY, CDR2 SYGVKD, per germline. The CDR3 coding sequence is TGTGCCATCAGTGACCAACCCCCGGGAGCCTACGAGCAGTACTTC. Translated, it gives CAISDQPPGAYEQYF.

The chain recombines TRBV5-6 with TRBJ1-5; a possible D gene is TRBD1 (6 bases). V lost 0 bases to trimming and J lost 5 bases, with 12 bases between them. There are 15 residues in the CDR3. Per germline, CDR1 SGHDT and CDR2 YYEEEE. CDR3 protein: CASSLGQGSYQPQHF. CDR3 DNA: TGTGCCAGCAGCTTGGGGCAGGGGTCGTATCAGCCCCAGCATTTT.

The V gene is TRBV20-1, the J gene TRBJ2-2; the D gene is possibly TRBD1 (6 bases). The ends were cut back, 6 bases at V and 4 bases at J, with 15 bases in the middle. The CDR3 totals 14 residues. CDR1 is DFQATT, CDR2 SNEGSKA, per germline (reference sequence). The CDR3 reads CSATGIVPTGELFF. CDR3 nucleotides: TGCAGTGCAACAGGGATTGTGCCCACCGGGGAGCTGTTTTTT.

This clonotype was counted only a few times. CDR3 sequence reads: CASSSGSSSGNTIYF. CDR3 sequence (DNA): TGTGCCAGCAGCTCAGGATCATCCTCTGGAAACACCATATATTTT. The rearrangement uses TRBV7-8 and TRBJ1-3; D not certain. The germline V and J ends were trimmed by 4 bases and 0 bases, with 10 bases remaining between them. Germline V CDR1 and CDR2: SGHVS, FQNEAQ. CDR3 length: 15 amino acids.

A few counts support this clonotype. This chain links TRBV20-1 with TRBJ2-7, with TRBD1 identical over 7 bases. In germline, CDR1 is DFQATT, CDR2 SNEGSKA (reference sequence). This CDR3 region has 13 residues. J lost 3 bases, V lost 5 bases, and 7 bases had no gene match. CDR3 in amino acids: CSAQGQWDYEQYF. In DNA, the CDR3 is TGCAGTGCTCAGGGACAGTGGGACTACGAGCAGTACTTC.

This clonotype was recorded many times. The CDR3 loop is CASRALNQPQHF. CDR3 in DNA: TGTGCCAGCCGGGCCCTTAATCAGCCCCAGCATTTT. The chain couples TRBV12-3 or TRBV12-4 to TRBJ1-5; D remains unclear. The CDR3 has 12 amino acids. Trimming pared 8 bases from V and 4 bases from J, leaving 9 bases between.

This clonotype came up a few times. The rearrangement links TRBV11-2 to TRBJ1-1, with D possibly matching TRBD1 (5 bases). Germline assignment: CDR1 SGHAT and CDR2 FQNNGV. Trimming removed 1 base from V and 6 bases from J, with 12 bases in between. The CDR3 sequence is 14 residues long. The CDR3 sequence: CASSLVGGRAEAFF. The CDR3 bases are TGTGCCAGCAGCTTAGTCGGGGGGAGGGCTGAAGCTTTCTTT.

This clonotype was picked up one time. Relative to the germline gene, one junction end is altered; a read error may explain this. The rearrangement links TRBV12-3 or TRBV12-4 to TRBJ2-2; D gene uncertain. This CDR3 has 14 amino acids. This CDR3 reads CAGSFRDNPGELFF. Written as DNA, the CDR3 is TGTGCCGGCAGTTTTAGAGACAACCCCGGGGAGCTGTTTTTT.

The chain carries TRBV6-1 and TRBJ1-4; TRBD1 matches 9 bases. Germline trimming cut 6 bases from V and 7 bases from J; bases unmatched to any gene: 9. Germline CDR1 reads MNHNS; CDR2 reads SASEGT. The CDR3 consists of 15 residues. The CDR3 region is CASRQPGTGSEKLFF. The CDR3 DNA is TGTGCCAGCAGACAACCCGGGACAGGGAGTGAAAAACTGTTTTTT.

This clonotype appeared a few times. This chain links TRBV7-9 with TRBJ2-6, with D perhaps matching TRBD1 (6 bases). Germline assignment: CDR1 SEHNR and CDR2 FQNEAQ (reference sequence). This CDR3 contains 16 residues. Trimming pared 1 base from V and 3 bases from J, leaving 10 bases between. The CDR3 loop reads CASSLVRGSGANVLTF. CDR3 sequence (DNA): TGTGCCAGCAGCTTAGTCAGGGGAAGTGGGGCCAACGTCCTGACTTTC.

This clonotype has only a few counts. A much larger clone is a single base away; this may be a read error. The CDR3 DNA follows: TGTGCCAGCAGTCTGGCAGGGTTGGGGAACTATGGCTACACCTTC. This sequence encodes CASSLAGLGNYGYTF. The chain employs TRBV5-4 and TRBJ1-2; perhaps TRBD1 as D (5 bases). The V gene's germline CDR1 is SGHNT and CDR2 YYREEE (reference sequence). CDR3 length equals 15 residues. V lost 5 bases to trimming and J lost 2 bases, with 16 bases between them.

There are a few counts of this clonotype. The V and J genes are TRBV7-9 and TRBJ2-7; 8 nucleotides align to TRBD2. The CDR3 loop spans 18 amino acids. V shed 4 bases, J shed 5 bases, and the junction held 19 bases outside the gene matches. The germline CDR1 and CDR2 sequences are SEHNR and FQNEAQ (reference sequence). The CDR3 DNA reads as TGTGCCAGCAGCTCCTACAAAGGACTAGCCATACCCTCTGACGAGCAGTACTTC. Its translation: CASSSYKGLAIPSDEQYF.

On this clonotype: At one boundary the junction diverges from the germline segment, which might be a read error. This sequence joins TRBV28 and TRBJ2-2; 8 nucleotides agree with TRBD2. This CDR3 is 18 amino acids long. Germline V lookup: CDR1 MDHEN, CDR2 SYDVKM. DNA for the CDR3: TGTGTCAGCAACTCTCGGCCGGGGGCGGGAGGCCAACCCGGGGAGCTGTTTTTT. Translated, it gives CVSNSRPGAGGQPGELFF.

This clonotype showed up just a few times. The CDR3 sequence: CASSLAHGRNQPQHF. CDR3 DNA sequence: TGTGCCAGCAGCTTAGCGCATGGAAGGAATCAGCCCCAGCATTTT. V usage is TRBV7-8 and J usage is TRBJ1-5, with D uncertain. Germline V gene lookup returns CDR1 SGHVS and CDR2 FQNEAQ. The CDR3 has 15 residues. The V end was cut by 0 bases, the J end by 4 bases, with 10 bases between.

This clonotype was seen a handful of times. The chain has TRBV12-3 or TRBV12-4 and TRBJ2-2, with 7 bases matching TRBD2. V was pared by 6 bases and J by 5 bases, with 6 bases of the junction left unmatched. The CDR3 covers 14 residues. CDR3 coding DNA: TGTGCCAGCAGCTTGACTAGCTTGACCGGGGAGCTGTTTTTT. The encoded protein is CASSLTSLTGELFF.

A note on this clonotype: The junction shows a germline mismatch at one end, possibly a read error. The CDR3 DNA reads TGTGCCAGCAGTCTAGGCCCGGGGGAAAAACCGTTTTTT. This gives the protein CASSLGPGEKPFF. V is TRBV7-3 and J is TRBJ1-4; D possibly corresponds to TRBD1 (5 bases). Germline assignment: CDR1 SGHTA and CDR2 FQGTGA. The CDR3 has 13 residues.

This rearrangement joins TRBV5-1 to TRBJ1-1; D is unclear. The CDR3 length is 15 residues. CDR1 and CDR2 (germline): SGHRS, YFSETQ. Trimming took 1 base from V and 1 from J, leaving 11 bases between them. The CDR3 coding sequence is TGCGCCAGCAGCTTGATCCCCTCCGCGAACACTGAAGCTTTCTTT. It encodes CASSLIPSANTEAFF.